This T cell receptor beta chain was identified during a study of T-cell memory formation after mild COVID-19. About the research overall: Largely, TCR clusters stayed within a single donor.

Per the germline V gene, CDR1 is LNHNV and CDR2 is YYDKDF (reference sequence). The CDR3 covers 15 residues. The V segment lost 4 bases and the J segment 4 bases; nucleotides outside the gene matches: 6. MiXCR, run by TCRdb on the 5' RACE reads, gives a single entry per CDR3 protein. The profile covers 100,000 or so distinct CDR3 sequences, with roughly 10% appearing a single time and roughly 40% taken by the ten largest. Comments on this clonotype: Its antigen is as yet unknown.

Study-wide results and caveats: Whereas later expanders leaned CD4+, clones contracting day 15 to 85 showed a balanced CD4/CD8 makeup. CD4+ contracting clones were mainly CM and EM; CD8+ ones, EMRA. That cross-reactive memory joined was suggested by some responding clones appearing in pre-infection memory.

What was sequenced was PBMCs or a T cell subset sorted from them (not recorded which). The V call is TRBV15, the J call TRBJ1-4; 7 bases line up with TRBD1. This sequence was found in a man aged 18 to 30 who had mild COVID-19 (a few samples of this study predate the infection). Cell type and time point are not known. The CDR3 protein is CATSTTGQRNEKLFF. CDR3 nucleotide sequence: TGTGCCACCAGCACAACGGGACAGCGTAATGAAAAACTGTTTTTT.